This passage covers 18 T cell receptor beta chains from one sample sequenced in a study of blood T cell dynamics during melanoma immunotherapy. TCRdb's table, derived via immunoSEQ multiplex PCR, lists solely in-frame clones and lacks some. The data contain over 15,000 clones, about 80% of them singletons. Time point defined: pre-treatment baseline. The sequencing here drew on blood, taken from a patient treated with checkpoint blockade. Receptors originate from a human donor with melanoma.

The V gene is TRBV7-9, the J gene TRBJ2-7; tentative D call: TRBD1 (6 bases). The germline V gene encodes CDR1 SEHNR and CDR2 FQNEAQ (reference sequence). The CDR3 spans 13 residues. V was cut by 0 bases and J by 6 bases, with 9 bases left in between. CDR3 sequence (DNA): TGTGCCAGCAGCTTAGCAGGGGGTGGCGAGCAGTACTTC. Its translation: CASSLAGGGEQYF.

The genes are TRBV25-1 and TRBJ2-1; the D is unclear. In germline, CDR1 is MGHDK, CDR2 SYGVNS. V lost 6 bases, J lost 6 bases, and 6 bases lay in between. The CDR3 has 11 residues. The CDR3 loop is CASRTLNEQFF. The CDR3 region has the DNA TGTGCCAGCAGGACACTCAATGAGCAGTTCTTC.

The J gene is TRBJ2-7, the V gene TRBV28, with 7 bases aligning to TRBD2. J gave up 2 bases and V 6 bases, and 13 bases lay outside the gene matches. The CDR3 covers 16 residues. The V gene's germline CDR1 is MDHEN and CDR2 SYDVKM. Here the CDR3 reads CASSLGLPLKAYEQYF. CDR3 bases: TGTGCCAGCAGCCTGGGACTACCCCTTAAGGCCTACGAGCAGTACTTC.

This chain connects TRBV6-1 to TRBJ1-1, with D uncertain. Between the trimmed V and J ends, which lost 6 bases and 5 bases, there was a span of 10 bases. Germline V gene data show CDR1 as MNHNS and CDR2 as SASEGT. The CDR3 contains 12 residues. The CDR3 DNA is TGTGCCAGCAGGGAACGTTGGACTGAAGCTTTCTTT. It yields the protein CASRERWTEAFF.

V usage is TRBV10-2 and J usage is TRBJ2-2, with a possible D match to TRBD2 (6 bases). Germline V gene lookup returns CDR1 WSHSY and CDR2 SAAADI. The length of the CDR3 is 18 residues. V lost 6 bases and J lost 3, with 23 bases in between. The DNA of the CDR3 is TGCGCCAGCAGGGGTCTTACGGGAGTATCGTTTTACACCGGGGAGCTGTTTTTT. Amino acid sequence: CASRGLTGVSFYTGELFF.

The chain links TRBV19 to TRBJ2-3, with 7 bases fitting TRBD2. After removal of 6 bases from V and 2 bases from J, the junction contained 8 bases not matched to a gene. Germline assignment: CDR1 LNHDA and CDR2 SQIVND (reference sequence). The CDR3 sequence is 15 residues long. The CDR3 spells CASRLGSGYTDTQYF. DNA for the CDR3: TGTGCCAGTAGATTGGGTAGCGGGTACACAGATACGCAGTATTTT.

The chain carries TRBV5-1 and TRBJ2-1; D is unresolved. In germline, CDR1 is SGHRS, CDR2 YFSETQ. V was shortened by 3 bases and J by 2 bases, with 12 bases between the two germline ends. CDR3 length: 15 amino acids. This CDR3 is CASSSITKTYNEQFF. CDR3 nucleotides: TGCGCCAGCAGCTCGATCACTAAAACCTACAATGAGCAGTTCTTC.

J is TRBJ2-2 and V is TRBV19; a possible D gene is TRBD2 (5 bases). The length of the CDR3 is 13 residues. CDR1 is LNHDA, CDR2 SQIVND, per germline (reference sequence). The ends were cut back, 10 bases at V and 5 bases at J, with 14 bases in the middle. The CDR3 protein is CATGTGGTGELFF. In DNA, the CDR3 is TGTGCCACTGGTACGGGCGGGACCGGGGAGCTGTTTTTT.

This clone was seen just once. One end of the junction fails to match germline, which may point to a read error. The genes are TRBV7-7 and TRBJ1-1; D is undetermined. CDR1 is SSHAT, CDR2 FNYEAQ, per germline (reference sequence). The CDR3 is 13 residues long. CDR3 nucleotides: TGTGCTAGCAGCTTATGGGGTGGCACTGAAGCTTTCTTT. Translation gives CASSLWGGTEAFF.

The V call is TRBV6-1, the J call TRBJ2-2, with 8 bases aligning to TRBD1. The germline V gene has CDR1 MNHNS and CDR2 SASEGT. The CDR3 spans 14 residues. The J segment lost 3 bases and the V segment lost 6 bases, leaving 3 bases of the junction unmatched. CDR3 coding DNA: TGTGCCAGCAGCCAGACAGGGGACACCGGGGAGCTGTTTTTT. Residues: CASSQTGDTGELFF.

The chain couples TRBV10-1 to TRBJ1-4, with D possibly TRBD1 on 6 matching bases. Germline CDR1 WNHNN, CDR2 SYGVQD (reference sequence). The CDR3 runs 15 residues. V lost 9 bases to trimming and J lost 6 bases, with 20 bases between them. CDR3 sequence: CASLPPGGGYEKLFF. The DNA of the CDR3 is TGCGCCAGTTTACCTCCCGGGGGCGGGTATGAAAAACTGTTTTTT.

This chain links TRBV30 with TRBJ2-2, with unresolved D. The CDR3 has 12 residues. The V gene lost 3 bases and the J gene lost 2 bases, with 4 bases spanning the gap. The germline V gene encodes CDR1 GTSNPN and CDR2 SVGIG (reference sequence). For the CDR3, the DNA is TGTGCCTGGAGCTCCAACACCGGGGAGCTGTTTTTT. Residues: CAWSSNTGELFF.

The CDR3 loop is CASSHSQGYEQYF. The CDR3 DNA reads as TGCGCCAGCAGCCATAGCCAGGGTTACGAGCAGTACTTC. The chain joins TRBV4-3 to TRBJ2-5; D may be TRBD1 (5 bases). The J call may be faulty, since TRBJ2-7 better matches the DNA end. The CDR3 has 13 residues. Germline V gives CDR1 LGHNA, CDR2 YSLEER.

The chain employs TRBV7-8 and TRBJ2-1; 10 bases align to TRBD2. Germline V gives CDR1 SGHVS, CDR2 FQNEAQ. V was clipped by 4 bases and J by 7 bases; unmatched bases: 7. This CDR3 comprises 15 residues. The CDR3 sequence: CASSWLLAGSNEQFF. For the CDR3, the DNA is TGTGCCAGCAGCTGGTTACTAGCGGGATCGAATGAGCAGTTCTTC.

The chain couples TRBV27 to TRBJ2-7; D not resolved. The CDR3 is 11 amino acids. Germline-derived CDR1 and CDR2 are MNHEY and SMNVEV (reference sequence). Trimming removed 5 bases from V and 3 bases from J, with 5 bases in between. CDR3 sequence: CASSTVYEQYF. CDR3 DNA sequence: TGTGCCAGCAGTACCGTCTACGAGCAGTACTTC.

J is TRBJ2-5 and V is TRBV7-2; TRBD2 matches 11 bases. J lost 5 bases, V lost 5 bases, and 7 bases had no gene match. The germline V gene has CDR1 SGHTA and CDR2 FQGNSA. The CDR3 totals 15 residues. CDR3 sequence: CASSPIAGGGETQYF. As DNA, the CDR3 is TGTGCCAGCAGCCCTATAGCGGGAGGGGGGGAGACCCAGTACTTC. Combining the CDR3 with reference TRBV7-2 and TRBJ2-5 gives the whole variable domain GAGVSQSPSNKVTEKGKDVELRCDPISGHTALYWYRQSLGQGLEFLIYFQGNSAPDKSGLPSDRFSAERTGGSVSTLTIQRTQQEDSAVYLCASSPIAGGGETQYFGPGTRLLVL.

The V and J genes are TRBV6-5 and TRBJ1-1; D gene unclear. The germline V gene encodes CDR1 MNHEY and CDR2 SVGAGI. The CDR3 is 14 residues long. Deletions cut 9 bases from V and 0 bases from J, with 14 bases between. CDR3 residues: CASHADGMNTEAFF. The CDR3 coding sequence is TGTGCCAGTCATGCTGACGGGATGAACACTGAAGCTTTCTTT.

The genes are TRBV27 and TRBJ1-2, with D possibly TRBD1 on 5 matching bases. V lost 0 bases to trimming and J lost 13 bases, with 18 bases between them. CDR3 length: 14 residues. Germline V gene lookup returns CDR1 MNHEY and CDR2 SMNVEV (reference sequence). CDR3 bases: TGTGCCAGCAGTTTATCGCCTGCAGGGATCAGATTCACCTTC. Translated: CASSLSPAGIRFTF.